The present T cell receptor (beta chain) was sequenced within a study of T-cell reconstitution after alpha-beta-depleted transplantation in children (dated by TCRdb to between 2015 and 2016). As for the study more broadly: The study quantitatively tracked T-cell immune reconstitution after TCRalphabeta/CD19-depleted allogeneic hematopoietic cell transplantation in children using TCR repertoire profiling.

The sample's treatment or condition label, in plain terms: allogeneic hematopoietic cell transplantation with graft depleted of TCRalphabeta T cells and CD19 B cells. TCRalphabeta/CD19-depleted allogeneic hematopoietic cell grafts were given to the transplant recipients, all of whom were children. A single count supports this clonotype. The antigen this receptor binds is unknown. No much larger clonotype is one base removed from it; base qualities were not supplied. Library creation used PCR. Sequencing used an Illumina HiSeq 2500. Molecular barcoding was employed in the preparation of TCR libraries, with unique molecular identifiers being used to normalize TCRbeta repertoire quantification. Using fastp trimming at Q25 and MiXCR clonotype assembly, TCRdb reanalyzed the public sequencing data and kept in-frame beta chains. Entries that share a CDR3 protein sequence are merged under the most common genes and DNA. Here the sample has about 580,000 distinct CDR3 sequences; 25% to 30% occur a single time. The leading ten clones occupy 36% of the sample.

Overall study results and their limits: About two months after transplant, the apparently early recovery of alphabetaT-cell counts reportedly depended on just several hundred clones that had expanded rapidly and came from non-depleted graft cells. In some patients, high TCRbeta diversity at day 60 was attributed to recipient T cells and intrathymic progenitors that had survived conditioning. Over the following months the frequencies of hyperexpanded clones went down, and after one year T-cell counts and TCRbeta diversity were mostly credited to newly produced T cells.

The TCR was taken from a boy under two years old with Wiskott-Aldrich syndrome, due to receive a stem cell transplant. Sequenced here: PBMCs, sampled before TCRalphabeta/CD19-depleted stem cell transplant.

The nucleotide sequence is TGCAGTGCTAGAGTAGCTAGCGGGGCTTGGGGGACCCAGTACTTC. Translation gives CSARVASGAWGTQYF. The receptor chain draws on TRBV20-1 and TRBJ2-5; TRBD2 aligns with 9 central bases. Trimming accounts for 1 base at V and 7 bases at J, while the number of junction bases matched to no gene is 10. CDR1 and CDR2, per the germline V gene (reference sequence), are DFQATT and SNEGSKA. The CDR3 spans 15 residues, from the cysteine through the phenylalanine. Just the 45-base CDR3 DNA is kept, in frame starting at base 1.